This TCR beta chain stems from a study of T cell responses to AZD1222 COVID-19 vaccine. The germline gives CDR1 SGHNT, CDR2 YYREEE (reference sequence). The CDR3 consists of 15 residues. Deletions cut 0 bases from V and 0 bases from J, with 9 bases between. Study-wide points: It was only 6 or 7 AZD1222 recipients who were seropositive at baseline. Nearly half of unique spike-specific TCRs reportedly avoided B.1.351 and B.1.1.7 mutated regions.

Sequencing was performed with immunoSEQ multiplex PCR; in TCRdb, only in-frame clones are kept and a portion is missing. The repertoire holds around 78,000 clones, 75% to 95% seen once, with less than 5.5% in the top ten. Of note for this clone: Its target is not known.

The rearrangement uses TRBV5-4 and TRBJ1-1, with no clear D. This clonotype was obtained from an adult in good health. Here the sequenced sample was peripheral blood, taken on day 0 of MenACWY control vaccination. CDR3 bases: TGTGCCAGCAGCTTGGAACCGGCAATGAACACTGAAGCTTTCTTT. Encoded protein: CASSLEPAMNTEAFF.